Below, 3 T cell receptor beta chains from the same sample are listed, as sequenced in a study of T cell repertoires in cytomegalovirus infection. Using its own MiXCR run on the reads, TCRdb lists one record per CDR3 protein. The table lists around 200,000 distinct CDR3 sequences, about 15% of them singletons. Sequencing was done on a sample of CD8+ T cells from PBMCs. The receptors come from a human donor in good health (CMV status not recorded). Some clones in this sample may be carry-over from other donors' samples.

The chain carries TRBV11-2 and TRBJ2-1; no reliable D call. V lost 7 bases and J lost 0, with 22 bases in between. The CDR3 is 18 residues long. CDR1 and CDR2 (germline): SGHAT, FQNNGV. The CDR3 DNA reads TGTGCCAGCACCAGGAGCCTGTCGACCCAGAGCTCCTACAATGAGCAGTTCTTC. Amino acid sequence: CASTRSLSTQSSYNEQFF.

There are a few counts of this clonotype. J is TRBJ1-2 and V is TRBV4-3, with 10 bases lining up with TRBD1. CDR1 is LGHNA, CDR2 YSLEER, per germline. The trim removed 1 base at V and 0 bases at J, leaving 14 bases unmatched. This CDR3 comprises 20 residues. CDR3 residues: CASSQVAARDRGLSNYGYTF. CDR3 DNA sequence: TGCGCCAGCAGCCAAGTGGCCGCAAGGGACAGGGGCCTCTCTAACTATGGCTACACCTTC.

The chain recombines TRBV7-9 with TRBJ1-5; D remains ambiguous. The CDR3 totals 14 residues. The ends were cut back, 4 bases at V and 4 bases at J, with 11 bases in the middle. Germline V gene lookup returns CDR1 SEHNR and CDR2 FQNEAQ (reference sequence). DNA of the CDR3: TGTGCCAGCAGCTCAACAGTGGTGAATCAGCCCCAGCATTTT. Its protein product is CASSSTVVNQPQHF.